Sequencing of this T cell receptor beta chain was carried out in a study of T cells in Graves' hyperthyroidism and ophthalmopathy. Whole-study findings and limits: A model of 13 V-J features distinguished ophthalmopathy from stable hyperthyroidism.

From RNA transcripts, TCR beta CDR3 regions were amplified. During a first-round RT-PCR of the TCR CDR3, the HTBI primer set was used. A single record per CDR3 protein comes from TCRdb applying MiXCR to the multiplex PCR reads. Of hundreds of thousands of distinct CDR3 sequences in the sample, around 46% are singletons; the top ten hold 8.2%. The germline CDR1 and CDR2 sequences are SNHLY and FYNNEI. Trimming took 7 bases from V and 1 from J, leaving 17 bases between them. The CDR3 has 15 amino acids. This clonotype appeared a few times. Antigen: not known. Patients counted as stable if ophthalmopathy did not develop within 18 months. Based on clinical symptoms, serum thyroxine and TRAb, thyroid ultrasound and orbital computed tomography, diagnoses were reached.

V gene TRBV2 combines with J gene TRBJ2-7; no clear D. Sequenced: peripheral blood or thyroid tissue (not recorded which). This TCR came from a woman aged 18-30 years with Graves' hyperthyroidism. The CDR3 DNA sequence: TGTGCCAGCACCCCAGGCCCAACCCCTTCCTACGAGCAGTACTTC. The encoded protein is CASTPGPTPSYEQYF. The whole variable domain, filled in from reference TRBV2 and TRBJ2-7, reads EPEVTQTPSHQVTQMGQEVILRCVPISNHLYFYWYRQILGQKVEFLVSFYNNEISEKSEIFDDQFSVERPDGSNFTLKIRSTKLEDSAMYFCASTPGPTPSYEQYFGPGTRLTVT.